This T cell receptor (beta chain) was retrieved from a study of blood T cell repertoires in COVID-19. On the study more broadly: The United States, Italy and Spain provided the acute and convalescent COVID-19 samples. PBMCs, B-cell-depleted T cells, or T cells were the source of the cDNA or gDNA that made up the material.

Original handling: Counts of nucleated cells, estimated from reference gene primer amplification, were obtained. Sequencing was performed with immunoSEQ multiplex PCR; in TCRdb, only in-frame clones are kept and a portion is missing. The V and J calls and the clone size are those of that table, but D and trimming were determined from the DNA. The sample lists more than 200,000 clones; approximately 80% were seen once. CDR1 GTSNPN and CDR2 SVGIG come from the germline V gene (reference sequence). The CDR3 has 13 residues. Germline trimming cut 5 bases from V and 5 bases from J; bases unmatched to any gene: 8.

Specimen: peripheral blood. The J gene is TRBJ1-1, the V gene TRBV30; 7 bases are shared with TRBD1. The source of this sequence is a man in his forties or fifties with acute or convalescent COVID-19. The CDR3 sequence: CAWRKQGWTEAFF. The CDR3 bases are TGTGCCTGGCGCAAACAGGGGTGGACTGAAGCTTTCTTT.